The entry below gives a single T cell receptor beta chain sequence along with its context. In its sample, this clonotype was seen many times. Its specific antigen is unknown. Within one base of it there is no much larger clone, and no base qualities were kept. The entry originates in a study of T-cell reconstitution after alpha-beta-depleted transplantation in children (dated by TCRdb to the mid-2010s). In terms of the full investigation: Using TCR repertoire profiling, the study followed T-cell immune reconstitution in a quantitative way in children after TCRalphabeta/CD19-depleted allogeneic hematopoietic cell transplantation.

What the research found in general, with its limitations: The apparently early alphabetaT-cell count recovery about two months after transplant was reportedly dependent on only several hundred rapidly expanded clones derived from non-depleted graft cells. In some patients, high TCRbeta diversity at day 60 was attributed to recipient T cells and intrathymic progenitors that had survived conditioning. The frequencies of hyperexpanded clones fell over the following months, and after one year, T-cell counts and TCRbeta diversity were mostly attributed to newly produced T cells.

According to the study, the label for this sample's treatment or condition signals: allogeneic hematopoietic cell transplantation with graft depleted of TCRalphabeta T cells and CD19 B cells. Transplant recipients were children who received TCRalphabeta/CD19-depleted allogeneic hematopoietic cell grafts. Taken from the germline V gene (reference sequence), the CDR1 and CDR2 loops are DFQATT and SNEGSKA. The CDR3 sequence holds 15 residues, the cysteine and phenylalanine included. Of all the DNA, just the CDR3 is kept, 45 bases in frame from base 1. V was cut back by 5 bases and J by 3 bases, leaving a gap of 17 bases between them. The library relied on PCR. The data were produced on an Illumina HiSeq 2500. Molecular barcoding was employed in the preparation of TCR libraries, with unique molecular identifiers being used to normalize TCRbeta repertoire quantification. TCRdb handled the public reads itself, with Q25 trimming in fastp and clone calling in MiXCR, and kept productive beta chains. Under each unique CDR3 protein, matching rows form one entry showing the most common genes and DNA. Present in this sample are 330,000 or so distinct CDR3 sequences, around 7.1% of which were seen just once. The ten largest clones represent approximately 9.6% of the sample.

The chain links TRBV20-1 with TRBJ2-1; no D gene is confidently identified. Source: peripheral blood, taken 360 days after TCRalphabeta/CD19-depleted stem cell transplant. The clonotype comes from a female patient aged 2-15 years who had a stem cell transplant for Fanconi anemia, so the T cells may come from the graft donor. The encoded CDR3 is CSAPSPTRGYNEQFF. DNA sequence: TGCAGTGCTCCGAGCCCTACGCGAGGCTACAATGAGCAGTTCTTC.